This T cell receptor beta chain was recovered during a study of shared clonotypes between healthy human individuals. Study in general: The study enrolled two women and a few men aged 18 to 49. Three plates were used per donor for CD4 naive, three for CD4 memory, two for CD8 naive and one for CD8 memory.

Naive CD8 cells lacked CD45RO and underwent positive selection for CCR7, leaving out terminally differentiated effector memory CD45RA+ cells. On this clone itself: What it recognizes is unknown.

General study results and limits: Naive subsets typically showed greater estimated richness than memory subsets. Generation of non-shared clonotypes was less probable than generation of clonotypes shared by all four donors.

V lost 4 bases and J lost 2; bases outside the gene matches: 10. Germline CDR1 reads MNHNS; CDR2 reads SASEGT. This CDR3 spans 16 amino acids. This table comes from immunoSEQ multiplex PCR, and its TCRdb copy is limited to in-frame clones, with some not included. This sample has nearly 2 million clones, with approximately 95% found just once. V gene TRBV6-1 combines with J gene TRBJ1-2; 7 bases align to TRBD1. This clonotype was sampled from a young man in good health. Material for sequencing was naive CD8+ T cells sorted from blood. The CDR3 sequence: CASSGLGQKENYGYTF. The CDR3 DNA reads TGTGCCAGCAGTGGCTTGGGACAGAAAGAAAACTATGGCTACACCTTC.